This T cell receptor (beta chain) was identified in a study of OX40 agonist ivuxolimab in advanced cancers. TCRdb's copy holds only in-frame clones and misses some; the assay was immunoSEQ multiplex PCR. The sample has about 58,000 clones; roughly 87% are singletons. The TCR comes from an adult with an advanced solid tumor such as melanoma, head and neck, liver or kidney cancer. The material was CD4+ or CD8+ T cells sorted from blood, obtained in a trial of the OX40 agonist ivuxolimab.

The CDR3 protein is CASSPSSRLGDQPQHF. As DNA, the CDR3 is TGTGCCAGCTCACCATCCTCTCGCCTGGGGGATCAGCCCCAGCATTTT. The chain uses TRBV18 and TRBJ1-5, with TRBD1 as a possible D gene (5 bases). The CDR3 loop spans 16 amino acids. Germline CDR1 KGHSH, CDR2 LQKENI. Deletions cut 2 bases from V and 5 bases from J, with 16 bases between. Looking up the rest from reference TRBV18 and TRBJ1-5 gives the full variable domain: NAGVMQNPRHLVRRRGQEARLRCSPMKGHSHVYWYRQLPEEGLKFMVYLQKENIIDESGMPKERFSAEFPKEGPSILRIQQVVRGDSAAYFCASSPSSRLGDQPQHFGDGTRLSIL.